These T cell receptor beta chains were read from a single sample in a study of blood T cell repertoires in COVID-19. Clones were sequenced by immunoSEQ multiplex PCR, and TCRdb holds only the in-frame ones, with some missing. The sample has about 230,000 clones; roughly 84% are singletons. The sample comprised peripheral blood. These receptors were collected from a man in his forties or fifties with acute or convalescent COVID-19. The CDR3 runs from the conserved cysteine through the conserved F or W. The D gene is left open where the match is weak. Some rows mark clone size as missing; the rest say once, few, many or name a class of expanded clone.

V: TRBV6-4
D: .
size: .
J: TRBJ1-1
length: 13
DNA: TGTGCCAGCAGTGATTCTAGGGGCACTGAAGCTTTCTTT
CDR3: CASSDSRGTEAFF

V: TRBV19
D: .
size: .
J: TRBJ1-5
length: 12
DNA: TGTGCCAGTAGAGGGGCAAATCAGCCCCAGCATTTT
CDR3: CASRGANQPQHF

V: TRBV6-2/TRBV6-3
D: .
size: .
J: TRBJ1-1
length: 16
DNA: TGTGCCAGCAGTTACTCTCCTTCGGGGGTTAACACTGAAGCTTTCTTT
CDR3: CASSYSPSGVNTEAFF

V: TRBV4-2
D: TRBD2
size: .
J: TRBJ2-2
length: 15
DNA: TGTGCCAGCAGCCAAGAAGGGACTATCACCGGGGAGCTGTTTTTT
CDR3: CASSQEGTITGELFF

V: TRBV6-5
D: .
size: once
J: TRBJ2-3
length: 15
DNA: TGTGCCAGCAGTTACTGGTTCCAGAGCACAGATACGCAGTATTTT
CDR3: CASSYWFQSTDTQYF

V: TRBV3-1/TRBV3-2
D: TRBD1
size: .
J: TRBJ2-7
length: 14
DNA: TGTGCCAGCAGCCCCCACACAGGGGCCGGCGAGCAGTACTTC
CDR3: CASSPHTGAGEQYF

V: TRBV2
D: TRBD1
size: .
J: TRBJ2-4
length: 15
DNA: TGTGCCAGCAAACCTACCGGGGACAGGGGGAACATTCAGTACTTC
CDR3: CASKPTGDRGNIQYF

V: TRBV5-6
D: .
size: .
J: TRBJ1-1
length: 13
DNA: TGTGCCAGCAGCTTGTTAATGAACACTGAAGCTTTCTTT
CDR3: CASSLLMNTEAFF

V: TRBV18
D: .
size: .
J: TRBJ2-2
length: 16
DNA: TGTGCCAGCTCACCACCCCAGGGGTTGTACACCGGGGAGCTGTTTTTT
CDR3: CASSPPQGLYTGELFF

V: TRBV7-2
D: .
size: .
J: TRBJ2-3
length: 14
DNA: TGTGCCAGCAGCTTAGCGGGGGCTACAGATACGCAGTATTTT
CDR3: CASSLAGATDTQYF

V: TRBV20-1
D: .
size: .
J: TRBJ1-2
length: 11
DNA: TGCAGTGCTTGGCAGGCCTATGGCTACACCTTC
CDR3: CSAWQAYGYTF

V: TRBV28
D: TRBD1
size: .
J: TRBJ1-2
length: 15
DNA: TGTGCCAGCAGTTTAAGTGACAGGGGGCGAGATGGCTACACCTTC
CDR3: CASSLSDRGRDGYTF

V: TRBV5-1
D: .
size: .
J: TRBJ2-7
length: 11
DNA: TGCGCCAGCAGCGATCTCAGCGAGCAGTACTTC
CDR3: CASSDLSEQYF

V: TRBV7-2
D: TRBD1
size: few
J: TRBJ1-5
length: 15
DNA: TGTGCCAGCAGCGTACAGACAGGGGATGGGCAGCCCCAGCATTTT
CDR3: CASSVQTGDGQPQHF

V: TRBV6-5
D: .
size: few
J: TRBJ1-2
length: 15
DNA: TGTGCCAGCAGTTACTCCTCGGTATCCCTACCTGGCTACACCTTC
CDR3: CASSYSSVSLPGYTF

V: TRBV24-1
D: TRBD1
size: .
J: TRBJ2-1
length: 15
DNA: TGTGCCACCAGTGCTTCCACAGGGGTTCGCAATGAGCAGTTCTTC
CDR3: CATSASTGVRNEQFF

V: TRBV5-1
D: TRBD2
size: .
J: TRBJ2-2
length: 16
DNA: TGCGCCAGCAGCTTGGAGGCGGGAGCGAACACCGGGGAGCTGTTTTTT
CDR3: CASSLEAGANTGELFF